The rows below give T cell receptor beta chains drawn from one sample of a study of vaccination and CD4 T cells after COVID-19. These receptors lack a known antigen. TCRdb reprocessed the PCR reads via MiXCR and lists one record per CDR3 protein. Among fewer than 15,000 distinct CDR3 sequences listed, about 56% were seen once. Source: CD4+ T cells from blood, cultured in vitro, taken before SARS-CoV-2 vaccination. Receptors were obtained from a human donor who had recovered from COVID-19. The CDR3 runs from the conserved cysteine through the conserved F or W. Fields, in order: D gene, J gene, V gene, clone size, CDR3 DNA, CDR3 protein. D genes are given only for firm matches. Size values are once, few and many counts, or a class for expanded clones, and some rows have none.

>NA|TRBJ1-1|TRBV15|NA
TGTGCCACCAGCAGAGGTCTACGGTCCAGGGGAGAGCGCACTGAAGCTTTCTTT
CATSRGLRSRGERTEAFF
>NA|TRBJ1-1|TRBV24-1|few
TGTGCCACCAAGGGGGGAGAGGCGACTTTCTTT
CATKGGEATFF
>NA|TRBJ1-2|TRBV5-1|NA
TGCGCCAGCAGCTTGACAGGGGGCTACACCTTC
CASSLTGGYTF
>NA|TRBJ2-1|TRBV7-9|NA
TGTGCCAGCAGCCCGGCGGAGTTACGCTCCTACAATGAGCAGTTCTTC
CASSPAELRSYNEQFF
>TRBD1|TRBJ2-2|TRBV6-5|NA
TGTGCCAGCAGTTTTCGACAGGGGGCCGGGGAGCTGTTTTTT
CASSFRQGAGELFF
>NA|TRBJ2-7|TRBV5-4|NA
TGTGCCAGCAGCTCCTTGGACGAGAACGAGCAGTACTTC
CASSSLDENEQYF
>NA|TRBJ1-5|TRBV28|NA
TGTGCCAGCACCTTGGACAATAGCAATCAGCCCCAGCATTTT
CASTLDNSNQPQHF
>TRBD1|TRBJ2-7|TRBV28|NA
TGTGCCAGCAGTCCAACCGGGACAGGGGGCGGCGAGCAGTACTTC
CASSPTGTGGGEQYF
>NA|TRBJ1-1|TRBV25-1|NA
TGTGCCAGCTTGGACAGATCTGAAGCTTTCTTT
CASLDRSEAFF
>NA|TRBJ1-1|TRBV10-3|NA
TGTGCCATCAGTGAGTACTTGACAGCGAACACTGAAGCTTTCTTT
CAISEYLTANTEAFF
>NA|TRBJ1-6|TRBV2|few
TGTGCCAGCAGTGAGGTTCGGGGTTCACCCCTCCACTTT
CASSEVRGSPLHF
>NA|TRBJ2-1|TRBV27|once
TGTGCCAGTCATTGGGTAGCGGTGAAATACAATGAGCAGTTCTTC
CASHWVAVKYNEQFF
>NA|TRBJ1-6|TRBV27|few
TGTGCCAGCATGTCCGGGGGCCTTGGTTCACCCCTCCACTTT
CASMSGGLGSPLHF
>TRBD2|TRBJ2-7|TRBV20-1|NA
TGCAGTGCTCTAGCGACTAGCGGGGGCCGACACGAGCAGTACTTC
CSALATSGGRHEQYF
>NA|TRBJ2-6|TRBV24-1|NA
TGTGCCTCCGCGAGCAGCTCTGGGGCCAACGTCCTGACTTTC
CASASSSGANVLTF
>TRBD1|TRBJ1-1|TRBV24-1|few
TGTGCCACCAGTGATGGACAGGGCCCCTGGGGCACTGAAGCTTTCTTT
CATSDGQGPWGTEAFF
>NA|TRBJ1-2|TRBV29-1|NA
TGCAGCGTTGATGTTGGGACGGGGGAATATGGCTACACCTTC
CSVDVGTGEYGYTF
>TRBD2|TRBJ2-3|TRBV7-2|NA
TGTGCCAGCAGCTCGAGGCGGGAGGCCCGGACAGATACGCAGTATTTT
CASSSRREARTDTQYF